This passage covers 24 T cell receptor beta chains from one sample sequenced in a study of blood T cell repertoires in COVID-19. Measured with immunoSEQ multiplex PCR; TCRdb has only the in-frame clones, and not every one. This sample carries 170,000 or so clones, about 88% of them seen once, and the ten largest clones take about 6.5%. Sequencing was carried out using PBMCs or T cells enriched from blood (not recorded which). The receptor set was obtained from a woman in her forties or fifties who had recovered from COVID-19.

The V gene is TRBV6-6, the J gene TRBJ2-1; D not resolved. Per germline, CDR1 MNHNY and CDR2 SVGAGI (reference sequence). V lost 5 bases to trimming and J lost 3 bases, with 17 bases between them. The CDR3 contains 16 residues. The CDR3 nucleotides read TGTGCCAGCAGTGCGGTCGCTCCCGACCTCTACAATGAGCAGTTCTTC. This codes for CASSAVAPDLYNEQFF.

The gene calls are TRBV7-9 and TRBJ2-3; 13 bases fit TRBD2. This CDR3 contains 16 residues. Trimming took 1 base from V and 4 from J; bases not matched to a gene: 2. Germline V lookup: CDR1 SEHNR, CDR2 FQNEAQ (reference sequence). The CDR3 is CASSLGLAGGSDTQYF. CDR3 sequence (DNA): TGTGCCAGCAGCTTAGGACTAGCGGGAGGATCAGATACGCAGTATTTT.

This chain links TRBV30 with TRBJ1-5; D not certain. CDR1 is GTSNPN, CDR2 SVGIG, per germline (reference sequence). CDR3 length: 14 amino acids. V was shortened by 5 bases and J by 0 bases, with 11 bases between the two germline ends. CDR3 bases: TGTGCCTGGGGAAGGACTGTTAGCAATCAGCCCCAGCATTTT. Encoded protein: CAWGRTVSNQPQHF. The complete variable domain, with remaining parts taken from reference TRBV30 and TRBJ1-5, reads SQTIHQWPATLVQPVGSPLSLECTVEGTSNPNLYWYRQAAGRGLQLLFYSVGIGQISSEVPQNLSASRPQDRQFILSSKKLLLSDSGFYLCAWGRTVSNQPQHFGDGTRLSIL.

The chain links TRBV11-2 to TRBJ1-1; TRBD1 is a possible D gene (5 bases). Trimming removed 5 bases at V and 5 bases at J, with 18 bases between. This CDR3 has 15 amino acids. The V gene's germline CDR1 is SGHAT and CDR2 FQNNGV. The CDR3: CASSQPGGLGTEAFF. The CDR3 DNA follows: TGTGCCAGCAGCCAACCCGGGGGTCTGGGGACTGAAGCTTTCTTT.

This rearrangement joins TRBV10-1 to TRBJ2-1; D may be TRBD2 (7 bases). Between the trimmed V and J ends, which lost 9 bases and 8 bases, there was a span of 17 bases. This CDR3 is 13 amino acids long. Germline assignment: CDR1 WNHNN and CDR2 SYGVQD (reference sequence). This CDR3 reads CASAGGLGDEQFF. In nucleotides, the CDR3 is TGCGCCAGTGCCGGGGGGCTCGGGGATGAGCAGTTCTTC.

This clone occurred once. The rearrangement uses TRBV5-1 and TRBJ1-2, with D uncertain. CDR1 and CDR2 (germline): SGHRS, YFSETQ. The CDR3 length is 13 residues. Deletions cut 0 bases from V and 6 bases from J, with 9 bases between. The CDR3 nucleotides read TGCGCCAGCAGCTTGGAGTCGGCGGATGGCTACACCTTC. This translates into CASSLESADGYTF.

This chain joins TRBV3-1 (or the pseudogene TRBV3-2) and TRBJ2-2, with 14 bases matching TRBD2. Germline CDR1 LGHDT, CDR2 YNNKEL (reference sequence). The trim removed 1 base at V and 5 bases at J, leaving 9 bases unmatched. This CDR3 spans 19 amino acids. As DNA, the CDR3 is TGTGCCAGCAGCCAAGGGGGGGGACTAGCGGGAGTTTGGACCGGGGAGCTGTTTTTT. Its translation: CASSQGGGLAGVWTGELFF.

CDR3 in DNA: TGTGCCAGCAGCTTCTTCCCGGGACAGGTGAACACTGAAGCTTTCTTT. Translation: CASSFFPGQVNTEAFF. The rearrangement links TRBV7-2 to TRBJ1-1; TRBD1 agrees at 8 bases. From germline, CDR1 is SGHTA and CDR2 FQGNSA. V shed 3 bases, J shed 0 bases, and the junction held 6 bases outside the gene matches. The CDR3 totals 16 residues.

The rearrangement uses TRBV11-3 and TRBJ2-5; D is perhaps TRBD1 (5 bases). V was pared by 4 bases and J by 1 base, with 13 bases between. The CDR3 spans 15 residues. Germline V gives CDR1 SGHNT, CDR2 YENEEA. The CDR3 DNA reads as TGTGCCAGCAGCTCAGCAACAGGCTTCCAAGAGACCCAGTACTTC. The encoded protein is CASSSATGFQETQYF.

The chain joins TRBV3-1 (or the pseudogene TRBV3-2) to TRBJ1-1; TRBD1 is a possible D gene (5 bases). The CDR3 sequence is 13 residues long. Germline CDR1 is LGHDT and CDR2 is YNNKEL (reference sequence). Trimming removed 5 bases from V and 7 bases from J, with 14 bases in between. The DNA of the CDR3 is TGTGCCAGCAGCGGTGGGGGGGGATATGAAGCTTTCTTT. This translates into CASSGGGGYEAFF.

V usage is TRBV19 and J usage is TRBJ2-3; a weak D match, TRBD2 (6 bases). Trimming left V 5 bases short and J 4 bases short, with 10 bases between. This CDR3 is built from 13 residues. CDR1 and CDR2 from the germline V gene are LNHDA and SQIVND (reference sequence). The DNA for the CDR3 is TGTGCCAGTAGTCGGGTAGCGGCAGATACGCAGTATTTT. Translated: CASSRVAADTQYF. Combining the CDR3 with reference TRBV19 and TRBJ2-3 gives the whole variable domain DGGITQSPKYLFRKEGQNVTLSCEQNLNHDAMYWYRQDPGQGLRLIYYSQIVNDFQKGDIAEGYSVSREKKESFPLTVTSAQKNPTAFYLCASSRVAADTQYFGPGTRLTVL.

This chain joins TRBV2 and TRBJ1-1, with 9 bases lining up with TRBD1. The CDR3 extends over 15 amino acids. From germline, CDR1 is SNHLY and CDR2 FYNNEI. V lost 5 bases to trimming and J lost 0 bases; unmatched junction nucleotides: 4. CDR3 coding DNA: TGTGCCAGCAGTCGCGGGACAGGGATGAACACTGAAGCTTTCTTT. This sequence encodes CASSRGTGMNTEAFF.

This chain links TRBV19 with TRBJ1-2; TRBD1 matches 8 bases. Trimming took 7 bases from V and 8 from J; bases not matched to a gene: 12. The CDR3 totals 14 residues. CDR1 LNHDA and CDR2 SQIVND come from the germline V gene (reference sequence). This CDR3 reads CASNPVDRAGGYTF. For the CDR3, the DNA is TGTGCCAGTAATCCCGTGGACAGGGCCGGGGGCTACACCTTC.

The V and J genes are TRBV19 and TRBJ1-1; 10 bases are a match to TRBD1. Looked up from germline, CDR1 is LNHDA and CDR2 is SQIVND (reference sequence). The V segment lost 5 bases and the J segment 6 bases; nucleotides outside the gene matches: 9. The CDR3 is 15 amino acids. The CDR3 loop is CASSPTGGNFAEAFF. CDR3 nucleotides: TGTGCCAGTAGTCCGACAGGGGGCAATTTCGCTGAAGCTTTCTTT.

The rearrangement links TRBV27 to TRBJ2-1; TRBD2 might be the D (6 bases). The CDR3 contains 19 residues. Germline V CDR1 and CDR2: MNHEY, SMNVEV (reference sequence). Between the trimmed V and J ends, which lost 1 base and 0 bases, there was a span of 19 bases. The CDR3 region is CASSLYVGVSGSSYNEQFF. The CDR3 DNA is TGTGCCAGCAGTTTATATGTCGGGGTTAGCGGTAGCTCCTACAATGAGCAGTTCTTC.

V and J are TRBV28 and TRBJ1-3; 7 nucleotides agree with TRBD1. CDR3 length equals 17 residues. V lost 2 bases to trimming and J lost 0 bases; unmatched junction nucleotides: 7. Germline CDR1 reads MDHEN; CDR2 reads SYDVKM. CDR3 coding DNA: TGTGCCAGCAGTTTACCCGGAGGGGGCACCTCTGGAAACACCATATATTTT. Translating it yields CASSLPGGGTSGNTIYF.

This clone was picked up a small number of times. This chain uses TRBV4-1 with TRBJ1-1; a weak D match, TRBD1 (5 bases). The CDR3 is 15 residues long. With 1 base removed from V and 3 bases from J, the gap between germline ends came to 12 bases. Per germline, CDR1 MGHRA and CDR2 YSYEKL. DNA for the CDR3: TGCGCCAGCAGCCAAGGGTCAGGGTGGGACACTGAAGCTTTCTTT. Translating gives CASSQGSGWDTEAFF.

The chain joins TRBV6-5 to TRBJ2-2; D unclear. The CDR3 has 16 amino acids. The V and J ends lost 0 bases and 1 base respectively, with 9 bases between them. Germline CDR1 is MNHEY and CDR2 is SVGAGI. The CDR3 loop is CASSYSLSQNTGELFF. The CDR3 DNA reads as TGTGCCAGCAGTTACTCGCTCAGTCAGAACACCGGGGAGCTGTTTTTT.

The V call is TRBV7-2, the J call TRBJ1-2; 7 bases match TRBD1. Looked up from germline, CDR1 is SGHTA and CDR2 is FQGNSA. V was clipped by 1 base and J by 4 bases; unmatched bases: 12. This CDR3 comprises 17 residues. This CDR3 is CASSLEARTGPSYGYTF. The CDR3 DNA is TGTGCCAGCAGCTTAGAGGCACGGACAGGACCCTCCTATGGCTACACCTTC.

CDR3 amino acids: CASSYRTENTEAFF. As DNA, the CDR3 is TGTGCCAGCAGCTACCGGACAGAGAACACTGAAGCTTTCTTT. The V gene is TRBV7-9, the J gene TRBJ1-1; a weak D match, TRBD1 (6 bases). Trimming stripped 4 bases from V and 1 base from J, with 10 bases between. The CDR3 length is 14 residues. In germline, CDR1 is SEHNR, CDR2 FQNEAQ (reference sequence). Full variable domain (remainder filled in from reference TRBV7-9 and TRBJ1-1): DTGVSQNPRHKITKRGQNVTFRCDPISEHNRLYWYRQTLGQGPEFLTYFQNEAQLEKSRLLSDRFSAERPKGSFSTLEIQRTEQGDSAMYLCASSYRTENTEAFFGQGTRLTVV.

The rearrangement joins TRBV18 to TRBJ2-2; D perhaps matches TRBD1 (5 bases). The CDR3 extends over 16 amino acids. CDR1 and CDR2 (germline): KGHSH, LQKENI. Trimming stripped 2 bases from V and 5 bases from J, with 15 bases between. CDR3 DNA sequence: TGTGCCAGCTCACCAAGGCAGGGAACACGGACCGGGGAGCTGTTTTTT. Encoded protein: CASSPRQGTRTGELFF. The full variable domain, in which reference TRBV18 and TRBJ2-2 provide the parts outside the CDR3, is NAGVMQNPRHLVRRRGQEARLRCSPMKGHSHVYWYRQLPEEGLKFMVYLQKENIIDESGMPKERFSAEFPKEGPSILRIQQVVRGDSAAYFCASSPRQGTRTGELFFGEGSRLTVL.

The chain links TRBV19 to TRBJ2-7, with D unresolved. V lost 1 base to trimming and J lost 6 bases, with 13 bases between them. This CDR3 contains 14 residues. Germline V gene data show CDR1 as LNHDA and CDR2 as SQIVND (reference sequence). CDR3 region: CASSIGAARAEQYF. CDR3 coding DNA: TGTGCCAGTAGTATAGGGGCAGCACGAGCCGAGCAGTACTTC.

This clone was found a few times. The V and J genes are TRBV29-1 and TRBJ1-4; D perhaps matches TRBD1 (5 bases). Per the germline V gene, CDR1 is SQVTM and CDR2 is ANQGSEA. Trimming pared 1 base from V and 8 bases from J, leaving 17 bases between. This CDR3 comprises 15 residues. In DNA, the CDR3 is TGCAGCGTTGAAGGCTCTTGGCAGGAGGGGGAAAAACTGTTTTTT. Amino acid sequence: CSVEGSWQEGEKLFF.

The rearrangement uses TRBV9 and TRBJ2-1, with 11 bases lining up with TRBD2. The V gene end was trimmed by 3 bases and the J gene end by 10 bases; junction bases not matched to a gene: 9. Germline V gene data show CDR1 as SGDLS and CDR2 as YYNGEE. This CDR3 has 15 residues. CDR3 region: CASSDPTSGIREQFF. The CDR3 region has the DNA TGTGCCAGCAGCGATCCGACTAGCGGGATTCGGGAGCAGTTCTTC.